Listed here are 18 T cell receptor beta chains from one sample, sequenced in a study of CD8+CD57+ T cells in acquired aplastic anemia. Genomic DNA templated the TCR beta VDJ and CDR3 profiling. TCRdb re-called the reads through MiXCR, storing one row per CDR3 protein. The profile shows around 180,000 distinct CDR3 sequences, about three fifths of them singletons. Sequenced: sorted CD4+, CD8+, or CD8+CD57+ T cells (not recorded which) from PBMCs. The receptors derive from a human donor with severe aplastic anemia or a healthy control (not recorded which).

This clonotype came up a few times. The rearrangement joins TRBV3-1 to TRBJ2-7; unclear D gene. With 0 bases removed from V and 0 bases from J, the gap between germline ends came to 6 bases. The CDR3 covers 14 residues. Germline V gives CDR1 LGHDT, CDR2 YNNKEL (reference sequence). As DNA, the CDR3 is TGTGCCAGCAGCCAAGAGGTCAGCTCCTACGAGCAGTACTTC. It is translated as CASSQEVSSYEQYF.

The chain combines TRBV2 with TRBJ2-1; TRBD2 matches at 8 bases. The germline CDR1 and CDR2 sequences are SNHLY and FYNNEI. The CDR3 sequence is 15 residues long. V shed 4 bases and J 8 bases; nucleotides not matched to a gene: 10. DNA for the CDR3: TGTGCCAGCAGTGTACAAGCGGGAGTCGGGGATGAGCAGTTCTTC. This encodes CASSVQAGVGDEQFF.

This chain connects TRBV24-1 to TRBJ1-2; 8 positions match TRBD1. CDR3 length: 13 residues. The ends lost 3 bases at V and 8 bases at J; junction bases unmatched: 4. The germline V gene encodes CDR1 KGHDR and CDR2 SFDVKD. The CDR3 DNA follows: TGTGCCACCAGTGATCGGTCAGGGGGCGGCTACACCTTC. The encoded protein is CATSDRSGGGYTF.

This clonotype was detected only once. J is TRBJ2-5 and V is TRBV19, with D perhaps matching TRBD1 (5 bases). Trimming cost V 0 bases and J 5 bases, with 10 bases left between them. The CDR3 is 14 amino acids. CDR1 LNHDA and CDR2 SQIVND come from the germline V gene (reference sequence). CDR3 loop: CASSIDRARETQYF. In DNA, the CDR3 is TGTGCCAGTAGTATAGACAGGGCACGGGAGACCCAGTACTTC.

V gene TRBV25-1 combines with J gene TRBJ2-7; 8 bases fit TRBD1. The CDR3 has 14 amino acids. Germline loops: CDR1 MGHDK, CDR2 SYGVNS. V shed 7 bases, J shed 4 bases, and the junction held 9 bases outside the gene matches. In DNA form, the CDR3 reads TGTGCCAGCAACCAGGAGACAGGGGCTTACGAGCAGTACTTC. Amino acid sequence: CASNQETGAYEQYF.

The rearrangement joins TRBV9 to TRBJ2-3; no clear D. Germline values: CDR1 SGDLS, CDR2 YYNGEE. Between the trimmed V and J ends, which lost 0 bases and 0 bases, there was a span of 8 bases. The CDR3 is 15 residues long. CDR3 bases: TGTGCCAGCAGCGTAGGGCAGCCTAGCACAGATACGCAGTATTTT. Translation: CASSVGQPSTDTQYF.

This clonotype showed up just a few times. The rearrangement links TRBV2 to TRBJ1-1, with TRBD1 matching 10 bases. This CDR3 comprises 12 residues. The ends lost 6 bases at V and 6 bases at J; junction bases unmatched: 1. Germline assignment: CDR1 SNHLY and CDR2 FYNNEI. The CDR3 loop reads CASSDRGPEAFF. CDR3 DNA: TGTGCCAGCAGCGACAGGGGGCCTGAAGCTTTCTTT.

Ten or more counts support this clonotype. The chain combines TRBV7-9 with TRBJ1-1; 8 nucleotides align to TRBD1. The CDR3 length is 12 residues. V gave up 1 base and J gave up 8 bases; unmatched junction bases: 0. Germline V CDR1 and CDR2: SEHNR, FQNEAQ (reference sequence). The CDR3 bases are TGTGCCAGCAGCTTAGGGACAGGGGAAGCTTTCTTT. It translates to CASSLGTGEAFF.

This clonotype was counted at least ten times. The chain employs TRBV11-2 and TRBJ2-7; D is unresolved. The CDR3 has 14 amino acids. V was shortened by 1 base and J by 2 bases, with 9 bases between the two germline ends. The germline CDR1 and CDR2 sequences are SGHAT and FQNNGV. Here the CDR3 DNA reads TGTGCCAGCAGCTTAGTTGGGCAGGCCTACGAGCAGTACTTC. It yields the protein CASSLVGQAYEQYF.

This chain connects TRBV20-1 to TRBJ2-7; 8 bases agree with TRBD2. The V and J ends lost 3 bases and 6 bases, in that order; junction bases with no gene match: 7. The germline CDR1 and CDR2 sequences are DFQATT and SNEGSKA (reference sequence). The CDR3 length is 13 residues. In DNA, the CDR3 is TGCAGTGCTAGTGGTAGCGGGAAGGTCGAGCAGTACTTC. Translation gives CSASGSGKVEQYF.

This clonotype was seen many times. The CDR3 loop reads CASSMGQNYGYTF. CDR3 in DNA: TGTGCCAGTAGTATGGGGCAGAACTATGGCTACACCTTC. The chain employs TRBV19 and TRBJ1-2; D is perhaps TRBD1 (5 bases). The CDR3 extends over 13 amino acids. Germline CDR1 reads LNHDA; CDR2 reads SQIVND (reference sequence). Between the trimmed V and J ends, which lost 3 bases and 2 bases, there was a span of 7 bases.

This clonotype appeared a few times. V gene TRBV19 combines with J gene TRBJ2-1, with 7 nucleotides matching TRBD1. The J segment lost 15 bases and the V segment lost 6 bases, leaving 11 bases of the junction unmatched. The CDR3 is made up of 12 amino acids. Germline CDR1 reads LNHDA; CDR2 reads SQIVND (reference sequence). Here the CDR3 DNA reads TGTGCCAGTAGGGTCCGACAGGGCATGCTGTTCTTC. This encodes CASRVRQGMLFF.

This chain uses TRBV20-1 with TRBJ2-7, with a possible D match to TRBD2 (5 bases). The CDR3 consists of 12 residues. Germline-derived CDR1 and CDR2 are DFQATT and SNEGSKA (reference sequence). V lost 5 bases and J lost 5, with 13 bases in between. The CDR3 nucleotides read TGCAGTGCTTCGACTACCTTTCACGAGCAGTACTTC. This translates into CSASTTFHEQYF.

The chain employs TRBV12-3 or TRBV12-4 and TRBJ2-1; D is possibly TRBD2 (5 bases). There are 12 residues in the CDR3. DNA of the CDR3: TGTGCTAGCCGCGGGTTGGACAATGAGCAGTTCTTC. Amino acid sequence: CASRGLDNEQFF.

V is TRBV15 and J is TRBJ2-7; TRBD2 agrees at 8 bases. Per the germline V gene, CDR1 is LNHNV and CDR2 is YYDKDF (reference sequence). Trimming took 1 base from V and 5 from J; bases not matched to a gene: 10. There are 16 residues in the CDR3. Here the CDR3 reads CATSRVTSVAQNEQYF. CDR3 DNA: TGTGCCACCAGCAGAGTGACTAGCGTTGCCCAGAACGAGCAGTACTTC.

The chain combines TRBV19 with TRBJ2-1; 7 bases line up with TRBD2. The CDR3 covers 14 residues. V lost 5 bases to trimming and J lost 4 bases; unmatched junction nucleotides: 5. Germline assignment: CDR1 LNHDA and CDR2 SQIVND (reference sequence). CDR3 sequence reads: CASSGLDLYNEQFF. The CDR3 region has the DNA TGTGCCAGTAGTGGACTAGATCTTTACAATGAGCAGTTCTTC. The full variable domain, its missing parts supplied by reference TRBV19 and TRBJ2-1, is DGGITQSPKYLFRKEGQNVTLSCEQNLNHDAMYWYRQDPGQGLRLIYYSQIVNDFQKGDIAEGYSVSREKKESFPLTVTSAQKNPTAFYLCASSGLDLYNEQFFGPGTRLTVL.

V gene TRBV2 combines with J gene TRBJ2-2, with 8 bases fitting TRBD2. Per the germline V gene, CDR1 is SNHLY and CDR2 is FYNNEI. V lost 4 bases, J lost 4 bases, and 5 bases stayed unmatched. This CDR3 spans 15 amino acids. CDR3 bases: TGTGCCAGCAGTGGGGGGCTAGCGGGCACCGGGGAGCTGTTTTTT. It specifies CASSGGLAGTGELFF.

This chain links TRBV19 with TRBJ2-3; maybe TRBD2 (6 bases). CDR3 length: 13 residues. With 6 bases removed from V and 2 bases from J, the gap between germline ends came to 9 bases. Germline CDR1 LNHDA, CDR2 SQIVND (reference sequence). CDR3 amino acids: CASSGRVTDTQYF. In DNA form, the CDR3 reads TGTGCCAGTAGCGGGAGAGTCACAGATACGCAGTATTTT.